The source of this T cell receptor beta chain is a study of siplizumab effects on memory and regulatory T cells. General study findings and limits: Alloreactive sequences tracing back to unstimulated CD4+ memory cells fell significantly with siplizumab. In controls, around 30% of mappable alloreactive CD4+ clones were Treg-derived on average, versus roughly 63% with siplizumab.

This CDR3 comprises 13 residues. The V gene's germline CDR1 is LNHDA and CDR2 SQIVND (reference sequence). The V segment lost 4 bases and the J segment 6 bases; nucleotides outside the gene matches: 4. In regard to this clone: The antigen is not known.

Clones were sequenced by immunoSEQ multiplex PCR, and TCRdb holds only the in-frame ones, with some missing. The table lists around 100,000 clones, 94% of them singletons. V usage is TRBV19 and J usage is TRBJ1-2, with 8 positions matching TRBD1. This TCR was recovered from a human donor in good health. Sample: non-Treg CD4+ T cells sorted from blood. The CDR3 loop reads CASSTRQGNGYTF. The CDR3 coding sequence is TGTGCCAGTAGTACGAGACAGGGGAATGGCTACACCTTC.